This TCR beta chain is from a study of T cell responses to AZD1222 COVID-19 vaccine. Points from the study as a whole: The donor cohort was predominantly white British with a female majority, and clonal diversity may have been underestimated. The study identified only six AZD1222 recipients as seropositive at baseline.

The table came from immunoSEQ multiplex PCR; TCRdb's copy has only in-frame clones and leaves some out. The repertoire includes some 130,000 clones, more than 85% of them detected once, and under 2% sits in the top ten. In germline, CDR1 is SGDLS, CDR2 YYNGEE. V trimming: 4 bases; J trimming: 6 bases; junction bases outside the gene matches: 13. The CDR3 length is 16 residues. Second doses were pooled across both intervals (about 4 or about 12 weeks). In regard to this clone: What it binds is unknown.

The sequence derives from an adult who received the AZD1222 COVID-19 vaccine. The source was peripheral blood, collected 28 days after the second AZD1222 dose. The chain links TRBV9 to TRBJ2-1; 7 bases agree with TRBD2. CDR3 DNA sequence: TGTGCCAGCAGCCCACTCTACCGGACTAGACCCAATGAGCAGTTCTTC. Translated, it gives CASSPLYRTRPNEQFF.